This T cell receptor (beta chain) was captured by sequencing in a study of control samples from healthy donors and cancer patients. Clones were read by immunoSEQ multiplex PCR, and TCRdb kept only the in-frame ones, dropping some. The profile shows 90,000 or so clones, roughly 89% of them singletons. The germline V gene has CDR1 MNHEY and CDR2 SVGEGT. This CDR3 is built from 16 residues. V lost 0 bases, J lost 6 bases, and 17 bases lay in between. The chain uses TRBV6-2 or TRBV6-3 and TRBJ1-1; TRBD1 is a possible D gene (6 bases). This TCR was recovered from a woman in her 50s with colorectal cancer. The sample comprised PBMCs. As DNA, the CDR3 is TGTGCCAGCAGTTACTCCGGGGGGGGCAATTTCGCTGAAGCTTTCTTT. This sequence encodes CASSYSGGGNFAEAFF.